The present TCR beta chain was sequenced within a study of identical twins. Study results and limitations: Sequences that were out-of-frame, alpha and twin-shared displayed an excess of low generation probability. Beta out-of-frame sequences showed weaker excess twin sharing. A lower insertion count was a feature of abundant cord blood beta clonotypes, with no such feature in memory repertoires.

This clonotype was counted ten times or more. Its antigen is as yet unknown. The CDR3 covers 14 residues. V lost 1 base, J lost 9 bases, and 4 bases stayed unmatched. Per the germline V gene, CDR1 is SQVTM and CDR2 is ANQGSEA. TCRdb re-called the 5' RACE reads through MiXCR, storing one row per CDR3 protein. The table lists 690,000 or so distinct CDR3 sequences, roughly 6.2% of them singletons, with under 2% in the top ten. The specimen was naive T cells sorted from blood. This clonotype was sampled from a man aged 18 to 30 in good health. The chain joins TRBV29-1 to TRBJ2-1; 12 bases line up with TRBD2. CDR3 sequence reads: CSVEGLAGVGEQFF. The CDR3 region has the DNA TGCAGCGTTGAAGGACTAGCGGGAGTGGGTGAGCAGTTCTTC.